This T cell receptor (beta chain) was captured in a study of T cell changes during pregnancy in multiple sclerosis (dated by TCRdb to the late 2010s). In the study overall: The study looked at changes in the T cell repertoire across pregnancy in women with multiple sclerosis.

The CDR3 runs 13 amino acids, cysteine and phenylalanine included. CDR3 DNA is the only sequence kept; it has 39 bases, read in frame from the first base. The germline V gene (reference sequence) yields LNHDA for CDR1 and SQIVND for CDR2. Trimming costs V 1 base and J 4 bases, and their ends lie 8 bases apart. Library method: the immunoSEQ multiplex PCR assay. This is the immuneACCESS table as TCRdb keeps it, with only in-frame sequences that have V and J called. A part of the clones is gone; compared with another copy, unresolved V genes explain less than half, and the rest is unexplained. This sample holds more than 20,000 clones; just under 95% were observed only once. Under 7% of the sample comes from the top ten. About this clone itself: This clone's antigen is unknown. No quality values exist for individual bases; no much larger clone is one base distant.

The receptor was isolated from a female donor with multiple sclerosis, enrolled in a pregnancy study. The chain links TRBV19 with TRBJ2-7; too little of a D gene remains to name it. Material: CD8+ T cells from peripheral blood mononuclear cells, obtained in the third trimester of pregnancy. At the DNA level, the sequence is TGTGCCAGTAGTATAGCCCTCCCTTACGAGCAGTACTTC. Translated, this gives CASSIALPYEQYF.